One and the same sample provided the 7 T cell receptor beta chains below, sequenced in a study of T cell responses to AZD1222 COVID-19 vaccine. Data came from immunoSEQ multiplex PCR; TCRdb stores just in-frame clones and leaves some out. The sample yields 100,000 to 150,000 clones, more than 75% seen once. Sequencing was performed on peripheral blood, taken on day 0 of AZD1222 vaccination. Receptors were obtained from an adult in good health.

In this sample, this clone turned up once. The rearrangement joins TRBV4-1 to TRBJ2-7; 9 nucleotides line up with TRBD1. This CDR3 region has 17 residues. The J segment lost 9 bases and the V segment lost 0 bases, leaving 15 bases of the junction unmatched. Germline loops: CDR1 MGHRA, CDR2 YSYEKL. In DNA, the CDR3 is TGCGCCAGCAGCCAAGACATAACCCGGGACAGGGTTCTCGGGCAGTACTTC. It translates to CASSQDITRDRVLGQYF.

The genes are TRBV4-1 and TRBJ2-3, with 9 nucleotides matching TRBD2. This CDR3 comprises 13 residues. V dropped 7 bases and J dropped 4; count of bases not matched to a gene: 3. Germline lookup yields CDR1 MGHRA and CDR2 YSYEKL. DNA for the CDR3: TGCGCCAGCAACGCGGGGGGGCCAGATACGCAGTATTTT. This gives the protein CASNAGGPDTQYF.

This clone has a single count. This rearrangement joins TRBV15 to TRBJ1-1; weak D call: TRBD1 (5 bases). Germline loops: CDR1 LNHNV, CDR2 YYDKDF (reference sequence). The germline V and J ends were trimmed by 0 bases and 7 bases, with 18 bases remaining between them. The CDR3 covers 16 residues. CDR3 sequence: CATSRDTKRGYLEAFF. CDR3 bases: TGTGCCACCAGCAGAGATACTAAACGGGGGTACCTTGAAGCTTTCTTT.

The table lists this clone with a few counts. The V and J genes are TRBV27 and TRBJ1-1, with D unclear. Trimming removed 5 bases at V and 10 bases at J, with 17 bases between. The CDR3 is 13 amino acids. CDR1 MNHEY and CDR2 SMNVEV come from the germline V gene (reference sequence). CDR3 in DNA: TGTGCCAGCAGTCCCCGGGAGGTCAACCGAGCTTTCTTT. This gives the protein CASSPREVNRAFF.

The chain uses TRBV15 and TRBJ1-2, with D perhaps matching TRBD1 (5 bases). Germline V gives CDR1 LNHNV, CDR2 YYDKDF (reference sequence). V was clipped by 3 bases and J by 4 bases, with 15 bases between them. There are 15 residues in the CDR3. CDR3 DNA sequence: TGTGCCACCAGCAGGGGGACGGGGGGGATCTATGGCTACACCTTC. This encodes CATSRGTGGIYGYTF.

The chain combines TRBV7-6 with TRBJ1-1, with 7 positions matching TRBD1. J was trimmed by 7 bases and V by 8 bases; bases with no gene match: 10. The CDR3 covers 13 residues. Germline V gives CDR1 SGHVS, CDR2 FNYEAQ. The CDR3 region is CASGPGGGGEAFF. The CDR3 DNA sequence: TGTGCCAGCGGTCCAGGGGGAGGTGGTGAAGCTTTCTTT.

The rearrangement joins TRBV7-8 to TRBJ1-3; weak D call: TRBD1 (5 bases). This CDR3 has 16 residues. The V end was cut by 1 base, the J end by 0 bases, with 10 bases between. Germline V lookup: CDR1 SGHVS, CDR2 FQNEAQ. CDR3 nucleotides: TGTGCCAGCAGCTTAGTTGGGGCGAACTCTGGAAACACCATATATTTT. Translation: CASSLVGANSGNTIYF.